Shown below are 13 T cell receptor beta chains from a single sample sequenced in a study of T cells in lung cancer brain metastases. TCRdb's table, derived via immunoSEQ multiplex PCR, lists solely in-frame clones and lacks some. This table holds fewer than 5,000 clones, 70% to 90% found once. The sequencing input was tumor tissue from the primary lung tumor. The receptors here all came from a man aged 55 to 70 with non-small cell lung cancer.

The V and J genes are TRBV9 and TRBJ2-7; 8 bases match TRBD2. This CDR3 comprises 16 residues. Germline V gene data show CDR1 as SGDLS and CDR2 as YYNGEE. V lost 5 bases and J lost 4; bases outside the gene matches: 14. Written as DNA, the CDR3 is TGTGCCAGCAGTCCCGGTAGCGGGATATCTGATTACGAGCAGTACTTC. It encodes CASSPGSGISDYEQYF.

V usage is TRBV6-9 and J usage is TRBJ1-5; D may be TRBD1 (5 bases). CDR3 size: 19 residues. The V and J ends lost 7 bases and 0 bases respectively, with 25 bases between them. Per the germline V gene, CDR1 is MNHGY and CDR2 is SVAAGI. CDR3 bases: TGTGCCAGCAACTCACCAGACGTCCGGGGAGGGACTAGCAATCAGCCCCAGCATTTT. This encodes CASNSPDVRGGTSNQPQHF.

This clone was seen once. This specimen includes other DNA sequences encoding the same CDR3. The rearrangement links TRBV5-1 to TRBJ2-5; D uncertain. The length of the CDR3 is 14 residues. Between the trimmed V and J ends, which lost 7 bases and 5 bases, there was a span of 18 bases. The V gene's germline CDR1 is SGHRS and CDR2 YFSETQ. The CDR3 nucleotides read TGCGCCAGCGGAACCCAGCATGGTTTGGAGACCCAGTACTTC. The encoded protein is CASGTQHGLETQYF.

The rearrangement links TRBV30 to TRBJ1-2; 7 bases agree with TRBD1. Germline V gene lookup returns CDR1 GTSNPN and CDR2 SVGIG (reference sequence). This CDR3 is built from 12 residues. The J segment lost 4 bases and the V segment lost 1 base, leaving 0 bases of the junction unmatched. CDR3 in amino acids: CAWSGQGYGYTF. The CDR3 DNA follows: TGTGCCTGGAGTGGACAGGGCTATGGCTACACCTTC.

This clone was seen once. The CDR3 bases are TGCGCCAGCAGCTTGCAATTGGGGTTGAGCACTGAAGCTTTCTTT. Its translation: CASSLQLGLSTEAFF. This chain joins TRBV5-1 and TRBJ1-1; no definite D call. The CDR3 runs to 15 residues. The ends were cut back, 1 base at V and 4 bases at J, with 14 bases in the middle. From germline, CDR1 is SGHRS and CDR2 YFSETQ.

This rearrangement joins TRBV18 to TRBJ1-4; TRBD1 aligns across 11 bases. The length of the CDR3 is 15 residues. The V gene's germline CDR1 is KGHSH and CDR2 LQKENI. Germline trimming cut 3 bases from V and 6 bases from J; bases unmatched to any gene: 3. The CDR3 reads CASSPDRGLYEKLFF. The CDR3, as DNA: TGTGCCAGCTCACCGGACAGGGGGCTATATGAAAAACTGTTTTTT.

This clone was observed once. The CDR3 DNA reads TGTGCCAGCAGTCCGCGGGCCCTGGGCGGTGAGCAGTTCTTC. Amino acids: CASSPRALGGEQFF. This chain links TRBV27 with TRBJ2-1, with D possibly matching TRBD2 (5 bases). The CDR3 runs to 14 residues. The ends were cut back, 5 bases at V and 9 bases at J, with 17 bases in the middle. Germline CDR1 is MNHEY and CDR2 is SMNVEV (reference sequence).

In the case of this clone: Other DNA sequences within the sample encode an identical CDR3. This chain connects TRBV9 to TRBJ2-3, with D perhaps TRBD2 (6 bases). Germline V lookup: CDR1 SGDLS, CDR2 YYNGEE. Trimming stripped 3 bases from V and 4 bases from J, with 9 bases between. CDR3 length: 13 residues. CDR3 coding DNA: TGTGCCAGCAGCGACGGGGGTGCAGATACGCAGTATTTT. The encoded protein is CASSDGGADTQYF.

The rearrangement uses TRBV6-1 and TRBJ1-2; D perhaps matches TRBD1 (5 bases). CDR1 and CDR2 from the germline V gene are MNHNS and SASEGT. V was clipped by 1 base and J by 8 bases, with 5 bases between them. The CDR3 is 11 amino acids. CDR3 region: CASSEGGGYTF. DNA of the CDR3: TGTGCCAGCAGTGAAGGGGGGGGCTACACCTTC.

The gene calls are TRBV2 and TRBJ2-5, with D tentatively TRBD2 (5 bases). The CDR3 has 13 amino acids. Germline V gives CDR1 SNHLY, CDR2 FYNNEI. The germline V and J ends were trimmed by 7 bases and 5 bases, with 14 bases remaining between them. CDR3 sequence (DNA): TGTGCCAGCATTGCTAGCCTGACGGAGACCCAGTACTTC. Translating gives CASIASLTETQYF.

The rearrangement uses TRBV30 and TRBJ1-2; D unresolved. V lost 1 base and J lost 2, with 8 bases in between. The CDR3 has 13 amino acids. Germline CDR1 and CDR2: GTSNPN and SVGIG (reference sequence). CDR3 loop: CAWSAQANYGYTF. The CDR3 nucleotides are TGTGCCTGGAGTGCGCAGGCAAACTATGGCTACACCTTC.

The V call is TRBV7-2, the J call TRBJ1-4, with a weak D call TRBD1 (5 bases). The germline V gene has CDR1 SGHTA and CDR2 FQGNSA. The ends were cut back, 2 bases at V and 0 bases at J, with 10 bases in the middle. The CDR3 contains 16 residues. CDR3 sequence: CASSLSAGSTNEKLFF. CDR3 nucleotide sequence: TGTGCCAGCAGCTTATCGGCAGGGTCAACTAATGAAAAACTGTTTTTT.

The chain combines TRBV19 with TRBJ2-1; D tentatively reads TRBD1 or TRBD2 (5 bases each). V lost 3 bases to trimming and J lost 0 bases, with 9 bases between them. From germline, CDR1 is LNHDA and CDR2 SQIVND (reference sequence). This CDR3 comprises 15 residues. The CDR3 region is CASSMAGSSYNEQFF. The CDR3 coding sequence is TGTGCCAGTAGTATGGCAGGGAGCTCCTACAATGAGCAGTTCTTC.